Below, one T cell receptor beta chain is given with its context. Its antigen is unknown. No per-base quality is available; no much larger clone lies one base away. The sample is drawn from a study of T cell responses to AZD1222 COVID-19 vaccine (dated by TCRdb to about 2021). Regarding the study in general: A total of approximately 240 trial participants underwent TCR sequencing, of whom nearly 210 had received two doses of AZD1222 and 26 had received two doses of the MenACWY control vaccine. Trial participants were enrolled by age into 18-55, 56-69 and 70-plus year subgroups, with around 140, 26 and 57 TCR-sequenced participants respectively.

In light of the paper, this sample's time point label describes: about 28 days (+/-7) after the second vaccine dose. AZD1222 recipients whose second dose came at about 4 weeks and those whose second dose came at about 12 weeks were combined into one group, since spike-specific TCR depth and breadth did not differ between the two schedules. Vaccinee samples were obtained from the UK trials COV001 and COV002, which included a single-blind randomized controlled phase 2/3 trial of AZD1222 (ChAdOx1 nCoV-19) in healthy adults. For TCRbeta chain sequencing, PBMC samples were collected from trial participants at day 0 and at day 28 after the second dose. The paper as a whole reports these results and caveats: Participants were mostly white British and included more females than males, and it was suggested by the authors that clonal diversity may have been underestimated. Because no day 14 peak-response samples were available, repertoires were characterized only after the peak T cell response. The vaccine-associated CD4 TCRs covered the entire spike protein, and the dominant responses fell in regions 160-218 and 743-854. After two AZD1222 doses, both the breadth and the depth of spike-specific TCRs were significantly higher than at day 0 and than in MenACWY recipients. Conclusions about previously exposed vaccinees are limited because only six or seven AZD1222 recipients were SARS-CoV-2 seropositive at baseline. Reportedly, close to half of the unique spike-specific TCRs recognized epitopes lying outside the regions that are mutated in the B.1.351 and B.1.1.7 variants. In the small 56-69-year group, the increase in depth fell short of significance, most likely because of low power.

The CDR3 regions of human TCRbeta chains were subjected to immunosequencing. The original pipeline was this. Repertoire TCRs were checked for matches against a reference library of SARS-CoV-2-specific TCRs that had been generated using the MIRA antigen-specificity platform. Breadth meant the fraction of unique TCRs that were SARS-CoV-2-associated, whereas depth meant the fraction of total T cells that were SARS-CoV-2-associated. Using the MIRA data, each spike-specific TCR was assigned both to the spike region to which the TCR was reactive and to a CD4 or CD8 class. Log10-transformed breadth and depth values were compared by one-way ANOVA with Sidak's multiple comparisons tests. This is the immuneACCESS table as TCRdb keeps it, with only in-frame sequences that have V and J called. A part of the clones is gone; compared with another copy, unresolved V genes explain less than half, and the rest is unexplained. V and J calls and clone size are given by that table; D and trimming were obtained from the DNA. The sample data list about 160,000 clones, and roughly 88% of these were observed just once. The ten biggest clones cover 4% to 5.5% of the sample.

The germline V gene encodes CDR1 GTSNPN and CDR2 SVGIG (reference sequence). V and J lose 8 bases and 0 bases, and a span of 13 bases separates them. From cysteine to phenylalanine, the CDR3 is 13 amino acids long. Just CDR3 DNA is preserved here, 39 bases in frame from base 1. Here the sequenced sample was peripheral blood, taken 28 days after the second AZD1222 dose. The chain links TRBV30 with TRBJ1-1; confidence is insufficient to name the D gene. The sequence was obtained from an adult who received the AZD1222 COVID-19 vaccine. The CDR3 reads as follows: CAVNTEMNTEAFF. The sequenced DNA: TGTGCCGTTAATACAGAGATGAACACTGAAGCTTTCTTT.